The sequence of this T cell receptor (beta chain) was determined in a study of cytomegalovirus exposure and HLA in healthy donors. Concerning this clone itself: The target antigen is unknown.

Germline CDR1 is LNHDA and CDR2 is SQIVND (reference sequence). The CDR3 totals 12 residues. V was pared by 4 bases and J by 6 bases, with 6 bases between. Primers: 60 Vbeta forward and 13 Jbeta reverse. TCRdb keeps only in-frame clones here, not all; method: immunoSEQ multiplex PCR. In the table there are approximately 110,000 clones, about 78% of which are singletons. Overall study results and limits: Highest at DRB1 and lowest at HLA-C, TCR association rates differed among HLA loci in a later analysis.

The sample consisted of PBMCs. The receptor's source is a man aged 30 to 45 in good health and CMV-seronegative. The gene calls are TRBV19 and TRBJ1-4; no clear D. CDR3 in amino acids: CASSRSHEKLFF. Here the CDR3 DNA reads TGTGCCAGTAGTAGGAGTCATGAAAAACTGTTTTTT.